A single sample is the source of the 27 T cell receptor beta chains below, sequenced in a study of monozygotic twins with cystic fibrosis. Only in-frame clones appear in the TCRdb table, and some are missing; sequencing was by immunoSEQ multiplex PCR. The sample shows tens of thousands of clones, 75% to 95% of them seen only once. The sample comprised blood. These receptors all come from a boy aged 2 to 10 with cystic fibrosis.

This clone was seen a single time. The chain combines TRBV9 with TRBJ1-1, with 8 positions matching TRBD1. The trim removed 0 bases at V and 0 bases at J, leaving 7 bases unmatched. There are 17 residues in the CDR3. The germline V gene has CDR1 SGDLS and CDR2 YYNGEE. CDR3 DNA sequence: TGTGCCAGCAGCGTAGGGGCAGGGGGCGTTTTGAACACTGAAGCTTTCTTT. Translating it yields CASSVGAGGVLNTEAFF.

The J gene is TRBJ1-5, the V gene TRBV4-1; a possible D gene is TRBD1 (5 bases). This CDR3 has 16 amino acids. Trimming pared 0 bases from V and 2 bases from J, leaving 11 bases between. Germline V gene sequence: CDR1 MGHRA, CDR2 YSYEKL. Written as DNA, the CDR3 is TGCGCCAGCAGCCAAGATAGGGCAGGGCGCAATCAGCCCCAGCATTTT. Amino acid sequence: CASSQDRAGRNQPQHF.

This chain links TRBV25-1 with TRBJ2-7; D may be TRBD1 (5 bases). Trimming stripped 1 base from V and 5 bases from J, with 12 bases between. This CDR3 contains 14 residues. Germline-derived CDR1 and CDR2 are MGHDK and SYGVNS. This CDR3 reads CASSESGPRNEQYF. In DNA form, the CDR3 reads TGTGCCAGCAGTGAATCAGGGCCCCGAAACGAGCAGTACTTC.

V and J are TRBV5-5 and TRBJ2-7; D is perhaps TRBD2 (5 bases). The germline V gene encodes CDR1 SGHKS and CDR2 YYEKEE (reference sequence). CDR3 length: 15 amino acids. The germline V and J ends were trimmed by 3 bases and 3 bases, with 16 bases remaining between them. The CDR3 DNA follows: TGTGCCAGCAGCTCGGAGGACTTGACGTTCTACGAGCAGTACTTC. Translating gives CASSSEDLTFYEQYF.

The chain recombines TRBV7-6 with TRBJ1-3, with 7 nucleotides matching TRBD1. Germline V gives CDR1 SGHVS, CDR2 FNYEAQ. The junction had 8 bases not matched to a gene; V was cut back by 5 bases and J by 4 bases. CDR3 size: 15 residues. For the CDR3, the DNA is TGTGCCAGCAGCCCCGAGGGGGCACTGGGAAACACCATATATTTT. Its translation: CASSPEGALGNTIYF.

The rearrangement uses TRBV6-1 and TRBJ2-6; D might be TRBD1 (5 bases). V was pared by 1 base and J by 0 bases, with 16 bases between. The CDR3 sequence is 19 residues long. The germline gives CDR1 MNHNS, CDR2 SASEGT. The CDR3 protein is CASSEVWQGGDSGANVLTF. The CDR3 nucleotides read TGTGCCAGCAGTGAAGTTTGGCAGGGTGGAGACTCTGGGGCCAACGTCCTGACTTTC.

The chain recombines TRBV4-1 with TRBJ2-7; D gene uncertain. Germline V lookup: CDR1 MGHRA, CDR2 YSYEKL. The CDR3 sequence is 17 residues long. V was trimmed by 0 bases and J by 3 bases, leaving 18 bases between them. CDR3 amino acids: CASSQDEPPYFLYEQYF. The CDR3, as DNA: TGCGCCAGCAGCCAAGACGAACCGCCGTACTTCCTCTACGAGCAGTACTTC.

The chain carries TRBV11-3 and TRBJ2-1; 8 bases align to TRBD1. V trimming: 4 bases; J trimming: 10 bases; junction bases outside the gene matches: 3. Per the germline V gene, CDR1 is SGHNT and CDR2 is YENEEA. The CDR3 runs to 12 residues. The CDR3 is CASSWDRREQFF. CDR3 nucleotide sequence: TGTGCCAGCAGCTGGGACAGGAGGGAGCAGTTCTTC.

This rearrangement joins TRBV18 to TRBJ1-1, with D hard to call. The germline gives CDR1 KGHSH, CDR2 LQKENI. V lost 2 bases, J lost 5 bases, and 6 bases lay in between. This CDR3 region has 12 residues. The CDR3 DNA is TGTGCCAGCTCACCAGTCGGGACTGAAGCTTTCTTT. Its translation: CASSPVGTEAFF.

The rearrangement joins TRBV11-2 to TRBJ2-5; either TRBD1 or TRBD2 may supply D (5 bases each). Germline assignment: CDR1 SGHAT and CDR2 FQNNGV. This CDR3 contains 14 residues. The germline V and J ends were trimmed by 8 bases and 5 bases, with 18 bases remaining between them. The CDR3 here is CASGPGMGRETQYF. The CDR3 DNA follows: TGTGCCAGCGGGCCCGGGATGGGGCGGGAGACCCAGTACTTC.

The rearrangement uses TRBV2 and TRBJ1-6; 11 nucleotides agree with TRBD1. CDR1 SNHLY and CDR2 FYNNEI come from the germline V gene. This CDR3 is built from 14 residues. V gave up 6 bases and J gave up 8 bases; unmatched junction bases: 3. CDR3 nucleotides: TGTGCCAGCAGGGAGGGACAGGGGGATTCACCCCTCCACTTT. Protein sequence: CASREGQGDSPLHF.

In its sample, this clone was seen a few times. The chain employs TRBV9 and TRBJ1-2, with D unresolved. CDR3 length: 12 amino acids. Between the trimmed V and J ends, which lost 0 bases and 4 bases, there was a span of 4 bases. CDR1 is SGDLS and CDR2 is YYNGEE in the germline V gene. CDR3 region: CASSVDSYGYTF. The CDR3 DNA sequence: TGTGCCAGCAGCGTAGATTCCTATGGCTACACCTTC.

CDR3 protein: CASSFTTSYNEQFF. CDR3 nucleotide sequence: TGCGCCAGCAGCTTCACGACCTCCTACAATGAGCAGTTCTTC. The rearrangement joins TRBV5-1 to TRBJ2-1; unclear D gene. With 2 bases removed from V and 0 bases from J, the gap between germline ends came to 6 bases. The germline V gene has CDR1 SGHRS and CDR2 YFSETQ. The CDR3 contains 14 residues. The variable domain in full, completed from reference TRBV5-1 and TRBJ2-1, reads KAGVTQTPRYLIKTRGQQVTLSCSPISGHRSVSWYQQTPGQGLQFLFEYFSETQRNKGNFPGRFSGRQFSNSRSEMNVSTLELGDSALYLCASSFTTSYNEQFFGPGTRLTVL.

This chain uses TRBV2 with TRBJ2-7; tentative D call: TRBD1 (5 bases). Trimming took 4 bases from V and 2 from J, leaving 9 bases between them. The V gene's germline CDR1 is SNHLY and CDR2 FYNNEI. The CDR3 has 13 residues. In DNA form, the CDR3 reads TGTGCCAGCAGTGTAGACAGAACCTACGAGCAGTACTTC. Translating gives CASSVDRTYEQYF. Full variable domain (remainder filled in from reference TRBV2 and TRBJ2-7): EPEVTQTPSHQVTQMGQEVILRCVPISNHLYFYWYRQILGQKVEFLVSFYNNEISEKSEIFDDQFSVERPDGSNFTLKIRSTKLEDSAMYFCASSVDRTYEQYFGPGTRLTVT.

The chain has TRBV6-5 and TRBJ1-6; D remains unclear. Germline CDR1 reads MNHEY; CDR2 reads SVGAGI. The CDR3 is 12 residues long. V was pared by 7 bases and J by 2 bases, with 3 bases between. The CDR3 bases are TGTGCCAGCAAGGCCTATAATTCACCCCTCCACTTT. Translated, it gives CASKAYNSPLHF.

The chain combines TRBV4-3 with TRBJ2-2, with D possibly TRBD2 on 6 matching bases. CDR1 is LGHNA and CDR2 is YSLEER in the germline V gene. The germline V and J ends were trimmed by 1 base and 5 bases, with 14 bases remaining between them. CDR3 length: 16 residues. The CDR3 loop reads CASSQVRGDRTGELFF. The CDR3 coding sequence is TGCGCCAGCAGCCAAGTGCGCGGGGACCGAACCGGGGAGCTGTTTTTT.

This sequence joins TRBV9 and TRBJ1-4; D ambiguous. CDR1 is SGDLS and CDR2 is YYNGEE in the germline V gene. The CDR3 loop spans 14 amino acids. V lost 6 bases to trimming and J lost 7 bases, with 16 bases between them. The CDR3 region has the DNA TGTGCCAGCAACAATGCCATAATGGGTGAAAAACTGTTTTTT. Its protein product is CASNNAIMGEKLFF. Complete variable domain (other parts from reference TRBV9 and TRBJ1-4): DSGVTQTPKHLITATGQRVTLRCSPRSGDLSVYWYQQSLDQGLQFLIQYYNGEERAKGNILERFSAQQFPDLHSELNLSSLELGDSALYFCASNNAIMGEKLFFGSGTQLSVL.

The V and J genes are TRBV4-3 and TRBJ1-2; D is perhaps TRBD1 (6 bases). The length of the CDR3 is 14 residues. V was trimmed by 2 bases and J by 2 bases, leaving 9 bases between them. Germline V CDR1 and CDR2: LGHNA, YSLEER. The chain's CDR3 is CASSQTGSNYGYTF. DNA of the CDR3: TGCGCCAGCAGCCAAACAGGGAGCAACTATGGCTACACCTTC.

The V call is TRBV10-3, the J call TRBJ1-2; TRBD1 agrees at 9 bases. Per the germline V gene, CDR1 is ENHRY and CDR2 is SYGVKD. The ends lost 6 bases at V and 7 bases at J; junction bases unmatched: 12. The CDR3 has 15 amino acids. CDR3 protein: CAISPIDRGNSGYTF. CDR3 DNA: TGTGCCATCAGCCCAATCGACAGGGGGAATAGTGGCTACACCTTC.

This sequence joins TRBV11-3 and TRBJ1-3; TRBD1 matches at 7 bases. The CDR3 contains 16 residues. From germline, CDR1 is SGHNT and CDR2 YENEEA. With 6 bases clipped from V and 1 base from J, the junction kept 9 bases outside the gene matches. CDR3 residues: CASRPRQGPSGNTIYF. In DNA form, the CDR3 reads TGTGCCAGCAGACCTAGACAGGGCCCTTCTGGAAACACCATATATTTT. The whole variable domain, filled in from reference TRBV11-3 and TRBJ1-3, reads EAGVVQSPRYKIIEKKQPVAFWCNPISGHNTLYWYLQNLGQGPELLIRYENEEAVDDSQLPKDRFSAERLKGVDSTLKIQPAELGDSAVYLCASRPRQGPSGNTIYFGEGSWLTVV.

This clone was recorded only once. This sequence joins TRBV15 and TRBJ2-7; tentatively, D is TRBD1 (6 bases). CDR1 is LNHNV, CDR2 YYDKDF, per germline (reference sequence). This CDR3 spans 16 amino acids. The V end was cut by 0 bases, the J end by 4 bases, with 16 bases between. The CDR3 DNA reads TGTGCCACCAGCAGAGATATGGGGGCGCTGGGATACGAGCAGTACTTC. Its protein is CATSRDMGALGYEQYF.

The chain recombines TRBV5-4 with TRBJ1-1, with D uncertain. The CDR3 is 13 amino acids. Trimming pared 6 bases from V and 1 base from J, leaving 10 bases between. Germline-derived CDR1 and CDR2 are SGHNT and YYREEE (reference sequence). DNA for the CDR3: TGTGCCAGCACCAAGGAGAGGAACACTGAAGCTTTCTTT. Protein product: CASTKERNTEAFF.

This chain links TRBV27 with TRBJ1-6; D uncertain. CDR3 length: 15 amino acids. CDR1 and CDR2 (germline): MNHEY, SMNVEV (reference sequence). The V and J ends lost 5 bases and 0 bases respectively, with 8 bases between them. The CDR3 DNA reads as TGTGCCAGCAGTACTCATAGCTCCTATAATTCACCCCTCCACTTT. Protein sequence: CASSTHSSYNSPLHF.

The J gene is TRBJ2-7, the V gene TRBV19; possibly TRBD1 or TRBD2 for D (5 bases each). The CDR3 is made up of 13 amino acids. Germline loops: CDR1 LNHDA, CDR2 SQIVND (reference sequence). Between the trimmed V and J ends, which lost 3 bases and 7 bases, there was a span of 13 bases. The CDR3 nucleotides read TGTGCCAGTAGTATCTTCGGGGCGCGGGAGCAGTACTTC. It translates to CASSIFGAREQYF.

J is TRBJ1-2 and V is TRBV4-1; D call uncertain. CDR3 length: 13 amino acids. V was cut by 0 bases and J by 6 bases, with 8 bases left in between. Germline loops: CDR1 MGHRA, CDR2 YSYEKL. The CDR3 sequence is CASSQDEIDGYTF. The CDR3 nucleotides read TGCGCCAGCAGCCAAGATGAGATAGATGGCTACACCTTC.

A single count supports this clone. The chain combines TRBV27 with TRBJ1-6, with TRBD1 as a possible D gene (5 bases). V gave up 2 bases and J gave up 5 bases, with 13 bases separating them. CDR1 is MNHEY and CDR2 is SMNVEV in the germline V gene (reference sequence). CDR3 length: 16 residues. This CDR3 reads CASSLIRGTHNSPLHF. CDR3 sequence (DNA): TGTGCCAGCAGTTTAATCCGGGGGACCCATAATTCACCCCTCCACTTT.

The chain has TRBV6-1 and TRBJ2-5; 8 bases align to TRBD1. The V gene end was trimmed by 2 bases and the J gene end by 3 bases; junction bases not matched to a gene: 8. Germline lookup yields CDR1 MNHNS and CDR2 SASEGT. This CDR3 spans 16 amino acids. The CDR3: CASSETTGGLEETQYF. DNA of the CDR3: TGTGCCAGCAGTGAAACAACAGGGGGTCTTGAAGAGACCCAGTACTTC.